This T cell receptor (beta chain) was captured by sequencing in a study of cytomegalovirus exposure and HLA in healthy donors. Note on this clone: Other DNA sequences in this specimen translate into the identical CDR3.

The ends were cut back, 0 bases at V and 6 bases at J, with 9 bases in the middle. CDR3 length equals 14 residues. Germline V gene lookup returns CDR1 SGDLS and CDR2 YYNGEE. Primers for the PCR totalled 60 Vbeta and 13 Jbeta. Libraries were prepared by immunoSEQ multiplex PCR; TCRdb keeps only in-frame clonotypes and omits some of them. The sample has roughly 160,000 clones, about 79% seen once. Input material: PBMCs. The sequence was collected from a man aged 50-59 years in good health and CMV-seropositive. V is TRBV9 and J is TRBJ2-2; a weak D match, TRBD1 (6 bases). The CDR3 protein is CASSVATGSGELFF. Here the CDR3 DNA reads TGTGCCAGCAGCGTAGCAACAGGGTCCGGGGAGCTGTTTTTT.